The rows below give T cell receptor beta chains drawn from one sample of a study of Graves' ophthalmopathy and Graves' hyperthyroidism. TCRdb re-derived calls from the multiplex PCR reads in MiXCR, one entry per CDR3 protein. The table shows 1 million to 1.3 million distinct CDR3 sequences, with around a third occurring only once. The specimen sequenced was peripheral blood or thyroid tissue (not recorded which). The receptor source for this set is an adult man with Graves' hyperthyroidism. Both conserved end residues are part of each CDR3. The D gene is left open where the match is weak. Size tells how often a clone was seen (once, few, many) or the class of an expanded clone, and some rows leave it out.

. TRBJ1-1 . TRBV7-6 TGTGCCAGTACCCCGGCAGGGGTGAACACTGAAGCTTTCTTT CASTPAGVNTEAFF
TRBD1 TRBJ1-4 few TRBV7-9 TGTGCCAGCAGCTTACTCCCGGGACAGAGGAATGAAAAACTGTTTTTT CASSLLPGQRNEKLFF
TRBD2 TRBJ2-2 many TRBV5-1 TGCGCCAGCAGCCCGAGGACTAGCGGGAGAGGAACCGGGGAGCTGTTTTTT CASSPRTSGRGTGELFF
TRBD1 TRBJ1-1 . TRBV20-1 TGCAGTGCTAGAAAGACAGGGGGGGTAACTGAAGCTTTCTTT CSARKTGGVTEAFF
TRBD2 TRBJ2-7 many TRBV20-1 TGCAGTGCCCGACCAGCGGGAGGAGTGTCGACCTACGAGCAGTACTTC CSARPAGGVSTYEQYF
. TRBJ2-2 many TRBV29-1 TGCAGCGTTGAGACAGGTGGAGGAGGGCCACGCGGGGAGCTGTTTTTT CSVETGGGGPRGELFF
. TRBJ1-1 . TRBV19 TGTGCCAGTAGTATCCTGACATTCCGGGGAAGAAACACTGAAGCTTTCTTT CASSILTFRGRNTEAFF
. TRBJ1-1 . TRBV29-1 TGCAGCGTTGAAGATCGGGACAAGAACACTGAAGCTTTCTTT CSVEDRDKNTEAFF
. TRBJ1-2 . TRBV7-4 TGTGCCAGCAGGCCACTTACAGGAGCCCTAGGCTATGGCTACACCTTC CASRPLTGALGYGYTF
. TRBJ2-7 once TRBV7-9 TGTGCCAGCAGCTTAGACCCCGGCACCTACGGGCAGTACTTC CASSLDPGTYGQYF
. TRBJ2-5 many TRBV10-3 TGTGCCATCAAACCCGGGACACGACAAGAGACCCAGTACTTC CAIKPGTRQETQYF
. TRBJ2-3 . TRBV7-9 TGTGCCAGCAGCTCCACCGTGATTACACGGCAAGATACGCAGTATTTT CASSSTVITRQDTQYF
. TRBJ1-1 many TRBV7-9 TGTGCCAGCAGCTTACTGGGTTTAGTCAACACTGAAGCTTTCTTT CASSLLGLVNTEAFF
. TRBJ2-5 many TRBV15 TGTGCCACCAGCAGAGAGAAGTACCAAGAGACCCAGTACTTC CATSREKYQETQYF
TRBD1 TRBJ1-1 . TRBV10-3 TGTGCCATCAGTGGGGACAGGGGCGGGTATAATGAAGCTTTCTTT CAISGDRGGYNEAFF
TRBD2 TRBJ2-2 many TRBV7-3 TGTGCCAGCAGCTCATTAGCGGGAACGAACACCGGGGAGCTGTTTTTT CASSSLAGTNTGELFF
. TRBJ2-7 . TRBV20-1 TGCAGTGCTAGAGATCGATTTCGAGAGGGCGAGCAGTACTTC CSARDRFREGEQYF
. TRBJ2-6 many TRBV7-2 TGTGCCAGCACTCTAGGCTCTGGGGCCAACGTCCTGACTTTC CASTLGSGANVLTF
TRBD1 TRBJ2-5 few TRBV11-2 TGTGCCAGCGACAGGGGAGAGACCCAGTACTTC CASDRGETQYF
. TRBJ2-7 few TRBV7-8 TGTGCCAGCAGCTTAGTGGATCTAGGGGCCTTCGGGGAAAAAAGCTCCTACGAGCAGTACTTC CASSLVDLGAFGEKSSYEQYF
TRBD1 TRBJ2-2 . TRBV28 TGTGCCAGCAGCTTAACGACAGGGTTAGTCACCGGGGAGCTGTTTTTT CASSLTTGLVTGELFF
TRBD1 TRBJ1-1 many TRBV2 TGTGCCAGCAGTGCCAGGGACAGCAAGAACACTGAAGCTTTCTTT CASSARDSKNTEAFF
. TRBJ2-2 many TRBV7-2 TGTGCCAGCAGCTGGGGTCCCGGGACATTCAACACCGGGGAGCTGTTTTTT CASSWGPGTFNTGELFF
. TRBJ1-5 few TRBV5-6 TGTGCCAGCAGCTCAACACCGGGACCGCAGAATCAGCCCCAGCATTTT CASSSTPGPQNQPQHF
. TRBJ2-7 . TRBV5-6 TGTGCCAGCAGCTTGGGAGGTATGGCTTACGAGCAGTACTTC CASSLGGMAYEQYF
. TRBJ2-5 . TRBV10-3 TGTGCCATCAGTGAAAGTTTAGGGGAGTACCAAGAGACCCAGTACTTC CAISESLGEYQETQYF
. TRBJ1-2 . TRBV9 TGTGCCAGCAATCCCACCGGGGGAGCTAACTATGGCTACACCTTC CASNPTGGANYGYTF
. TRBJ2-7 . TRBV7-8 TGTGCCAGCAGCGCTGACGGGAGCTCCTACGAGCAGTACTTC CASSADGSSYEQYF
. TRBJ2-7 . TRBV29-1 TGCAGCGTTGGTGAGTCCTACGAGCAGTACTTC CSVGESYEQYF
TRBD1 TRBJ2-5 . TRBV12-3/TRBV12-4 TGTGCCAGCAGTTTTTTGGGGACAGGGGAAGAGACCCAGTACTTC CASSFLGTGEETQYF
TRBD1 TRBJ1-1 . TRBV5-6 TGTGCCAGCAGCTACCGGGACAGGGCCACTGAAGCTTTCTTT CASSYRDRATEAFF
TRBD1 TRBJ1-1 . TRBV7-2 TGTGCCAGCAGCGCCCGGACAGGGGGCTTCTACGGGGAGCTGTTGAACACTGAAGCTTTCTTT CASSARTGGFYGELLNTEAFF
. TRBJ1-2 . TRBV19 TGTGCCAGTAGTGTCGACAGCTGGGGGCACGGCTACACCTTC CASSVDSWGHGYTF
. TRBJ2-5 many TRBV7-6 TGTGCCAGCGCTTCACCCGGGGGAGACCCTCGAGGGGCCCAGTACTTC CASASPGGDPRGAQYF
TRBD1 TRBJ1-5 . TRBV2 TGTGCCAGCAGTGAGGCAGGGGGGGTTGGTCTGGGGCAGCCCCAGCATTTT CASSEAGGVGLGQPQHF
. TRBJ2-2 many TRBV7-6 TGTGCCAGCAGCTTAGCATTACAGGGTCCGAACACCGGGGAGCTGTTTTTT CASSLALQGPNTGELFF
. TRBJ1-2 . TRBV7-9 TGTGCCAGCAGCCAAGAGAGGGGCTATGGCTACACCTTC CASSQERGYGYTF
. TRBJ1-1 few TRBV18 TGTGCCAGCTCACCACCGAATCTCCTGGACACTGAAGCTTTCTTT CASSPPNLLDTEAFF
TRBD1 TRBJ2-5 . TRBV15 TGTGCCACCAGCAGCGGACAGGGGTTTCAAGAGACCCAGTACTTC CATSSGQGFQETQYF
. TRBJ1-5 many TRBV10-3 TGTGCCATCAGTGAATCACAGGGCAATCAGCCCCAGCATTTT CAISESQGNQPQHF
. TRBJ1-5 many TRBV7-8 TGTGCCAGCAGCTTAGCGCCTCAGGGAGGGCAGCCCCAGCATTTT CASSLAPQGGQPQHF
. TRBJ2-5 many TRBV20-1 TGCAGTGCTAGTGCGGGTCAAGAGACCCAGTACTTC CSASAGQETQYF
. TRBJ2-5 few TRBV6-5 TGTGCCAGCAGTTTAGGACGGGGAGAAGAGACCCAGTACTTC CASSLGRGEETQYF
. TRBJ2-7 many TRBV24-1 TGTGCCACCAGTGATGACCGGGACACCCATCTTGGAGAGCAGTACTTC CATSDDRDTHLGEQYF
TRBD2 TRBJ2-2 many TRBV15 TGTGCCACCAGCGGGGGACTAGCGGGAGGAATGGCCGGGGAGCTGTTTTTT CATSGGLAGGMAGELFF
. TRBJ2-5 . TRBV7-2 TGTGCCAGCAGCTTAGTAGCGTCGACTAACTCCCTTGAGACCCAGTACTTC CASSLVASTNSLETQYF
. TRBJ1-3 . TRBV19 TGTGCCAGTAGCGGCCAACGGGCTGGAAACACCATATATTTT CASSGQRAGNTIYF
. TRBJ2-7 few TRBV3-1 TGTGCCAGCAGCCACCGAAGGGAGGAGCAGTACTTC CASSHRREEQYF
. TRBJ2-2 few TRBV4-1 TGCGCCAGCAGCCCCCTGATGGGACCTATTACCGGGGAGCTGTTTTTT CASSPLMGPITGELFF
TRBD1 TRBJ1-2 . TRBV10-2 TGTGCCAGCAGCCGGGTGGACAGGAAGTATGGCTACACCTTC CASSRVDRKYGYTF
TRBD1 TRBJ1-3 . TRBV9 TGTGACAGCAGTAAAACAGGGGGAATGAGCTCTGGAAACACCATATATTTT CDSSKTGGMSSGNTIYF
. TRBJ1-1 . TRBV18 TGTGCCAGCTCACTAAAGGAGGGCACTGAAGCTTTCTTT CASSLKEGTEAFF
. TRBJ1-5 few TRBV7-9 TGTGCCAGCAGCCTAGAAGGGAGCTATAGCAATCAGCCCCAGCATTTT CASSLEGSYSNQPQHF
TRBD1 TRBJ2-5 . TRBV20-1 TGCAAACAGGGGGCTTGGGAGACCCAGTACTTC CKQGAWETQYF
. TRBJ1-1 many TRBV7-9 TGTGCCAGCAGCTTAGCGGGCCGGGGGCGGGAAAACACTGAAGCTTTCTTT CASSLAGRGRENTEAFF